One sample yielded the 25 T cell receptor beta chains listed below, sequenced in a study of cytomegalovirus exposure and HLA in healthy donors. Assay: immunoSEQ multiplex PCR; the TCRdb copy retains only in-frame clones and omits some. This repertoire shows around 350,000 clones, approximately 90% found once; its top ten account for around 0.8%. Input material: PBMCs. Receptors were obtained from a woman between 18 and 29 years old in good health and CMV-seronegative.

V and J are TRBV4-1 and TRBJ1-3; D is unresolved. The length of the CDR3 is 15 residues. Per the germline V gene, CDR1 is MGHRA and CDR2 is YSYEKL. V was clipped by 4 bases and J by 0 bases, with 10 bases between them. The CDR3, as DNA: TGCGCCAGCAGCCGGAGTCTAAGCTCTGGAAACACCATATATTTT. This encodes CASSRSLSSGNTIYF.

The gene calls are TRBV2 and TRBJ2-5; 8 bases fit TRBD2. Trimming took 3 bases from V and 1 from J; bases not matched to a gene: 10. CDR1 SNHLY and CDR2 FYNNEI come from the germline V gene. The CDR3 covers 17 residues. The CDR3 DNA sequence: TGTGCCAGCAGTGACGGACTCATAGCGGGAACCCAAGAGACCCAGTACTTC. Translated: CASSDGLIAGTQETQYF.

This chain joins TRBV27 and TRBJ2-7; 10 positions agree with TRBD1. V lost 2 bases to trimming and J lost 5 bases; unmatched junction nucleotides: 6. The CDR3 extends over 15 amino acids. Germline V gene data show CDR1 as MNHEY and CDR2 as SMNVEV (reference sequence). This CDR3 is CASSLARQGANEQYF. The CDR3 bases are TGTGCCAGCAGTTTAGCTCGACAGGGGGCGAACGAGCAGTACTTC.

The chain joins TRBV7-2 to TRBJ1-4, with D possibly TRBD1 on 5 matching bases. Between the trimmed V and J ends, which lost 4 bases and 5 bases, there was a span of 8 bases. Germline CDR1 reads SGHTA; CDR2 reads FQGNSA. There are 13 residues in the CDR3. The CDR3 region has the DNA TGTGCCAGCAGCTGGGGGGGAAATGAAAAACTGTTTTTT. Translation: CASSWGGNEKLFF.

The chain employs TRBV30 and TRBJ2-3; 7 bases fit TRBD1. The germline V gene encodes CDR1 GTSNPN and CDR2 SVGIG (reference sequence). J lost 5 bases, V lost 2 bases, and 7 bases had no gene match. This CDR3 spans 14 amino acids. The CDR3 loop reads CAWSPGTVGDTQYF. The CDR3 DNA sequence: TGTGCCTGGAGTCCCGGGACAGTGGGAGATACGCAGTATTTT.

In this sample, this clone turned up once. The CDR3 loop is CASRPTSGASYNEQFF. Here the CDR3 DNA reads TGTGCCAGCAGGCCGACTAGCGGGGCATCCTACAATGAGCAGTTCTTC. The gene calls are TRBV7-9 and TRBJ2-1, with 11 nucleotides matching TRBD2. In germline, CDR1 is SEHNR, CDR2 FQNEAQ (reference sequence). Trimming cost V 6 bases and J 1 base; bases outside gene matches: 5. The CDR3 length is 16 residues.

This rearrangement joins TRBV5-1 to TRBJ2-5; D unresolved. The CDR3 is 14 amino acids. V lost 1 base to trimming and J lost 0 bases, with 7 bases between them. The germline gives CDR1 SGHRS, CDR2 YFSETQ. The CDR3 here is CASSLSHYQETQYF. In nucleotides, the CDR3 is TGCGCCAGCAGCTTGAGTCACTACCAAGAGACCCAGTACTTC.

This clone was counted a few times. The CDR3 nucleotides read TGCGCCAGCAGCCTGGGGGCTAGCGGGGAAGATACGCAGTATTTT. It is translated as CASSLGASGEDTQYF. The J gene is TRBJ2-3, the V gene TRBV5-1; 9 bases are shared with TRBD2. This CDR3 contains 15 residues. Germline V gene data show CDR1 as SGHRS and CDR2 as YFSETQ. The trim removed 4 bases at V and 5 bases at J, leaving 8 bases unmatched.

The genes are TRBV11-1 and TRBJ1-1, with 8 positions matching TRBD1. Germline loops: CDR1 SGHAT, CDR2 FQDESV (reference sequence). Trimming removed 6 bases from V and 4 bases from J; junction bases left unmatched: 7. This CDR3 has 14 residues. The CDR3 DNA follows: TGTGCCAGCAGTCTTCAGGGGGCGGTCACTGAAGCTTTCTTT. As protein: CASSLQGAVTEAFF.

The V and J genes are TRBV15 and TRBJ2-6, with TRBD1 matching 9 bases. Germline V lookup: CDR1 LNHNV, CDR2 YYDKDF (reference sequence). CDR3 size: 19 residues. Trimming at V came to 3 bases and at J to 4 bases, leaving 13 bases not matched to a gene. CDR3 sequence reads: CATSSLRDRVSPGANVLTF. The CDR3 DNA reads as TGTGCCACCAGCAGCCTAAGGGACAGGGTGTCACCAGGGGCCAACGTCCTGACTTTC.

This chain joins TRBV7-2 and TRBJ2-7; D possibly corresponds to TRBD2 (6 bases). Trimming removed 5 bases from V and 5 bases from J, with 13 bases in between. From germline, CDR1 is SGHTA and CDR2 FQGNSA. This CDR3 has 13 amino acids. The CDR3 sequence is CASSPDYTHEQYF. The CDR3 nucleotides are TGTGCCAGCAGCCCGGACTATACGCACGAGCAGTACTTC.

The J gene is TRBJ1-5, the V gene TRBV5-1; D might be TRBD1 (6 bases). V lost 0 bases and J lost 6, with 10 bases in between. The CDR3 has 14 residues. Germline CDR1 reads SGHRS; CDR2 reads YFSETQ. The DNA of the CDR3 is TGCGCCAGCAGCTTGGAGGGGGGGCCTCAGCCCCAGCATTTT. This encodes CASSLEGGPQPQHF.

The rearrangement joins TRBV4-1 to TRBJ1-1; a weak D match, TRBD1 (6 bases). The CDR3 covers 19 residues. Trimming shortened V by 0 bases and J by 1 base, and 21 bases separated the two germline ends. Germline CDR1 reads MGHRA; CDR2 reads YSYEKL. Here the CDR3 reads CASSQDKRGVGHGNTEAFF. CDR3 DNA: TGCGCCAGCAGCCAAGATAAACGGGGAGTGGGACATGGGAACACTGAAGCTTTCTTT.

This chain uses TRBV18 with TRBJ1-5; tentatively, D is TRBD1 (6 bases). The CDR3 is 14 amino acids. Trimming removed 3 bases from V and 3 bases from J, with 9 bases in between. CDR1 KGHSH and CDR2 LQKENI come from the germline V gene. Here the CDR3 reads CASSPGQNNQPQHF. The CDR3 bases are TGTGCCAGCTCACCTGGACAGAACAATCAGCCCCAGCATTTT.

The J gene is TRBJ2-2, the V gene TRBV6-1; 7 bases fit TRBD1. J was trimmed by 6 bases and V by 6 bases; bases with no gene match: 4. This CDR3 spans 13 amino acids. The germline CDR1 and CDR2 sequences are MNHNS and SASEGT. CDR3 sequence: CASRTGYAGELFF. The CDR3 nucleotides are TGTGCCAGCAGGACAGGGTACGCCGGGGAGCTGTTTTTT.

The CDR3 loop reads CASSEEGAVYNSPLHF. In DNA form, the CDR3 reads TGTGCCAGCAGTGAAGAGGGGGCGGTCTATAATTCACCCCTCCACTTT. The chain links TRBV6-1 to TRBJ1-6, with TRBD1 matching 7 bases. The V gene end was trimmed by 1 base and the J gene end by 3 bases; junction bases not matched to a gene: 3. CDR1 and CDR2 (germline): MNHNS, SASEGT. This CDR3 has 16 amino acids.

The rearrangement uses TRBV19 and TRBJ2-7; TRBD2 might be the D (6 bases). The germline gives CDR1 LNHDA, CDR2 SQIVND (reference sequence). CDR3 length equals 15 residues. The V end lost 3 bases, the J end lost 0 bases, and 12 bases lay between the germline ends. For the CDR3, the DNA is TGTGCCAGTAGTATCGCCGGGGGACCCTCCTACGAGCAGTACTTC. Translation gives CASSIAGGPSYEQYF.

The DNA of the CDR3 is TGTGCCAGCTCATTGTCTAGCGGGGGGGCCTCCTACGAGCAGTACTTC. As protein: CASSLSSGGASYEQYF. This chain joins TRBV18 and TRBJ2-7, with 12 bases that match TRBD2. This CDR3 has 16 amino acids. Germline CDR1 and CDR2: KGHSH and LQKENI. V shed 5 bases and J 0 bases; nucleotides not matched to a gene: 5.

Only a few counts were recorded for this clone. The chain recombines TRBV18 with TRBJ2-7, with TRBD1 identical over 8 bases. The CDR3 has 14 amino acids. V lost 5 bases and J lost 3; bases outside the gene matches: 6. Germline lookup yields CDR1 KGHSH and CDR2 LQKENI. CDR3 sequence: CASSGGQASYEQYF. The DNA for the CDR3 is TGTGCCAGCTCAGGGGGACAGGCTAGCTACGAGCAGTACTTC.

The J gene is TRBJ2-6, the V gene TRBV19; 7 nucleotides line up with TRBD1. CDR1 LNHDA and CDR2 SQIVND come from the germline V gene (reference sequence). V was pared by 7 bases and J by 1 base, with 4 bases of the junction left unmatched. The CDR3 consists of 15 residues. As DNA, the CDR3 is TGTGCCAGTACCCCGGACAGGTCTGGGGCCAACGTCCTGACTTTC. It is translated as CASTPDRSGANVLTF.

The J gene is TRBJ1-1, the V gene TRBV27; D gene uncertain. V was cut by 0 bases and J by 3 bases, with 5 bases left in between. CDR3 size: 13 residues. Germline V gene sequence: CDR1 MNHEY, CDR2 SMNVEV (reference sequence). CDR3 region: CASSLSGDTEAFF. Written as DNA, the CDR3 is TGTGCCAGCAGTTTATCCGGGGACACTGAAGCTTTCTTT.

This clone was seen a single time. CDR3 DNA sequence: TGTCTCTCCGAGCGGGGGGCCGGCGAGACCCAGTACTTC. Translating it yields CLSERGAGETQYF. The V and J genes are TRBV11-2 and TRBJ2-5; 9 bases line up with TRBD2. Per germline, CDR1 SGHAT and CDR2 FQNNGV. The CDR3 is made up of 13 amino acids. Looking up the rest from reference TRBV11-2 and TRBJ2-5 gives the full variable domain: EAGVAQSPRYKIIEKRQSVAFWCNPISGHATLYWYQQILGQGPKLLIQFQNNGVVDDSQLPKDRFSAERLKGVDSTLKIQPAKLEDSAVYLCLSERGAGETQYFGPGTRLLVL.

This clone has only one observation. The junction does not match germline at one end; this may be a read error. V is TRBV6-5 and J is TRBJ1-2; TRBD1 matches 7 bases. CDR1 and CDR2 from the germline V gene are MNHEY and SVGAGI. CDR3 length equals 14 residues. CDR3 in DNA: TGCGCCAGCAGTGAGGCGACAGGGAACTATGGCTACACCTTC. This translates into CASSEATGNYGYTF.

The gene calls are TRBV7-9 and TRBJ2-2, with D possibly matching TRBD1 (5 bases). The germline gives CDR1 SEHNR, CDR2 FQNEAQ (reference sequence). V lost 3 bases to trimming and J lost 6 bases, with 17 bases between them. The CDR3 has 16 residues. The chain's CDR3 is CASSFPQGATAGELFF. The CDR3 bases are TGTGCCAGCAGCTTTCCCCAGGGCGCTACGGCCGGGGAGCTGTTTTTT.

This clone was counted only a few times. The V gene is TRBV19, the J gene TRBJ1-6; TRBD1 matches at 9 bases. J gave up 8 bases and V 9 bases, and 5 bases lay outside the gene matches. This CDR3 is built from 13 residues. Per germline, CDR1 LNHDA and CDR2 SQIVND (reference sequence). CDR3 nucleotides: TGTGCCAGCCGATGGGACAGGGATTCACCCCTCCACTTT. Translation gives CASRWDRDSPLHF. The full variable domain, rest sourced from reference TRBV19 and TRBJ1-6, is DGGITQSPKYLFRKEGQNVTLSCEQNLNHDAMYWYRQDPGQGLRLIYYSQIVNDFQKGDIAEGYSVSREKKESFPLTVTSAQKNPTAFYLCASRWDRDSPLHFGNGTRLTVT.